This T cell receptor (beta chain) was captured by sequencing in a study of blood T cell repertoires in COVID-19. This clone occurred once. Profiled with immunoSEQ multiplex PCR; TCRdb holds only in-frame clones, not every one. The sample shows about 160,000 clones, 80% to 90% of them seen only once. V lost 5 bases and J lost 5; bases outside the gene matches: 10. From germline, CDR1 is SGHRS and CDR2 YFSETQ. CDR3 length equals 15 residues. The chain uses TRBV5-1 and TRBJ2-5, with 9 bases matching TRBD1. Sequenced input: PBMCs or T cells enriched from blood (not recorded which). This TCR came from a woman in her forties or fifties in a cohort exposed to, infected with or recovered from COVID-19 (not recorded which). Written as DNA, the CDR3 is TGCGCCAGCAGGCGGAGGACGGGACAGGGTGAGACCCAGTACTTC. It specifies CASRRRTGQGETQYF.